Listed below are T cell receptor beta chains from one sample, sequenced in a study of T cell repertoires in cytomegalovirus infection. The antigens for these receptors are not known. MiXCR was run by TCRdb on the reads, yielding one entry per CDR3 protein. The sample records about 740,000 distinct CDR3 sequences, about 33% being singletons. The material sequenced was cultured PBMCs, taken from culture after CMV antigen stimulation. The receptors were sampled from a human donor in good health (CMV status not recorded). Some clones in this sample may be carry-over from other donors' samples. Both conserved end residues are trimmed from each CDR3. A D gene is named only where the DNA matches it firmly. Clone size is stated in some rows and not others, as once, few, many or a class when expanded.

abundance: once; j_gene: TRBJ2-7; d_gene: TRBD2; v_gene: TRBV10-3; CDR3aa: AIRTSGTSYEQY
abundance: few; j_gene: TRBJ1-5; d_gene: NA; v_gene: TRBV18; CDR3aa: ASSRDGDQPQH
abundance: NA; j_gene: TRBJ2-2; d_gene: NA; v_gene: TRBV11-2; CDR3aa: ASSERSGSKTNTGGLF
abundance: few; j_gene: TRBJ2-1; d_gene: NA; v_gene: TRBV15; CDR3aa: ATSGNRKKGF
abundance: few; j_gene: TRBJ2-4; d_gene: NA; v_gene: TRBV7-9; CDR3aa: ASSLAGQTKNIQY
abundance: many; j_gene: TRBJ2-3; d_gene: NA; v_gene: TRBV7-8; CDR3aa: ASSLEGRNTQY
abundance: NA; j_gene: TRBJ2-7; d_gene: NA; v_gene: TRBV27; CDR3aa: ASSHKVSYEQY
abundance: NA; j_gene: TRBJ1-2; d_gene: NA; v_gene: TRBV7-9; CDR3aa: ASSLGAAKGYT
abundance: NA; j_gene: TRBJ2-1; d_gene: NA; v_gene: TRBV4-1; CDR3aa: ASSQSGTGTDNEQF
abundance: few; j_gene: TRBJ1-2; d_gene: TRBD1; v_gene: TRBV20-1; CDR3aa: SARDRGLYGYT
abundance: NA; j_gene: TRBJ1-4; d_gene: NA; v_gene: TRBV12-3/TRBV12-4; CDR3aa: ASSLRRQSNEKLF
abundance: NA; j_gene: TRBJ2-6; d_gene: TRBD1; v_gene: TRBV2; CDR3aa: ASSEPRDRVSGANVLT
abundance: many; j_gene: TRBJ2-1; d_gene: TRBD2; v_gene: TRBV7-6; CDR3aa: ASSLGTSHGSYNEQF
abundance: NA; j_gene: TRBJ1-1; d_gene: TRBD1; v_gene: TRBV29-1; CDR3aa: SAGGANTEAF
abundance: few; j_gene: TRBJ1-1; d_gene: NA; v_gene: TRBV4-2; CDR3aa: ASSRGGSQTVAF
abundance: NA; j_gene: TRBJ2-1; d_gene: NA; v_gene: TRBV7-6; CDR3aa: ASSVFSAYNEQF
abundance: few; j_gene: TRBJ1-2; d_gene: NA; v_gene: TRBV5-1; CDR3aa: ASSLEATDRIYGYT
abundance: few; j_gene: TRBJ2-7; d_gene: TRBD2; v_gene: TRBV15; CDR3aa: ATSRRGRYEQY
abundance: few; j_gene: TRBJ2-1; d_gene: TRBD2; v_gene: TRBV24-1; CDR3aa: ATSDRTSGGTYNEQF
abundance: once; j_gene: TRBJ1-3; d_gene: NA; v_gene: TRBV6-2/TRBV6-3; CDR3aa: ASSYSKGSENTIY
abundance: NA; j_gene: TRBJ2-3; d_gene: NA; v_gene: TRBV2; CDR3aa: ASSEQQGTDTQY
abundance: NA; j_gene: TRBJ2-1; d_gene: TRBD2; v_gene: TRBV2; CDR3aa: ASREGLAGGQNEQF
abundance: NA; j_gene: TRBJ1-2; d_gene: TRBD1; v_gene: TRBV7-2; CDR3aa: ASSSRTGGEYGYT
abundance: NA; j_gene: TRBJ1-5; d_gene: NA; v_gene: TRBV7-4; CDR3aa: ASSLFGDTNQPQH
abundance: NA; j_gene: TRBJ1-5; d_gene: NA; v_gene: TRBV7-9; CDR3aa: ASSSDGEGQPQH
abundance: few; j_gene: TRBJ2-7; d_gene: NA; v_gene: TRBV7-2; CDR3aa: ASSLKTGSDQY
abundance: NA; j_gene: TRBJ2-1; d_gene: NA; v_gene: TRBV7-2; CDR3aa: ASVRGRSYNEQF
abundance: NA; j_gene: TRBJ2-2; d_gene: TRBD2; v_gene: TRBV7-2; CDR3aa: ASSPSGAGGTGELF
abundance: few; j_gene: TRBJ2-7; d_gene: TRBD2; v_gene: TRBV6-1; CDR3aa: ASSEVWSGGAYEQY
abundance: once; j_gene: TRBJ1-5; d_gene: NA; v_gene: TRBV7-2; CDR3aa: ASSPTRDQPQH
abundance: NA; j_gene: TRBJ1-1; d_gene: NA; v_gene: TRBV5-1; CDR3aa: ASSLGGRARSTEAF
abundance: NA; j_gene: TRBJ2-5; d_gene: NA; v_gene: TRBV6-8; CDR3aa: ASSYLVARETQY
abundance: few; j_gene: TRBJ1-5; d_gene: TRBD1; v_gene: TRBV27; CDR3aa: ASSLIGTGLNQPQH
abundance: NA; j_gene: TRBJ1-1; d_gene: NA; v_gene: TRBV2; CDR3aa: ASSRRVDTEAF
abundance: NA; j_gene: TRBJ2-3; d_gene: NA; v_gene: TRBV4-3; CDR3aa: ASSTFRGATQGDTQY
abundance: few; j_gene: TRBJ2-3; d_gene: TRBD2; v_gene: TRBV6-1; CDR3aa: ASNIISGGGADTQY
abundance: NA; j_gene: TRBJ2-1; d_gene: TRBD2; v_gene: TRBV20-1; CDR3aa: SARSTTSGSSNEQF
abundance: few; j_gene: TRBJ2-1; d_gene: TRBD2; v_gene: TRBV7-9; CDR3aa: ASSLGGLEVEQF
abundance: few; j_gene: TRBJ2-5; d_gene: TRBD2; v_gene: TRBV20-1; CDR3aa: SARAELSGEETQY
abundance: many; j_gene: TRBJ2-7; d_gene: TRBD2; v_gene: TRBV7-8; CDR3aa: ASSLAIPTSGKDRERLPEQY
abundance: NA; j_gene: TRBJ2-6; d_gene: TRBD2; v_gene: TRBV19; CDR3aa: ASSIALAGGAGANVLT